A single sample gave rise to the 27 T cell receptor beta chains below, sequenced in a study of T cells in Graves' hyperthyroidism and ophthalmopathy. RNA transcripts served as the template for amplifying TCR beta CDR3 regions. An initial round of RT-PCR targeting the TCR CDR3 relied on the HTBI primer set. MiXCR, run by TCRdb on the multiplex PCR reads, gives a single entry per CDR3 protein. The repertoire holds more than 550,000 distinct CDR3 sequences, with around 15% as singletons. The sample consisted of blood. The receptors stem from a man over 45 with Graves' hyperthyroidism.

This clonotype was recorded at least ten times. CDR3 sequence (DNA): TGTGCCACCAGCGTCCTAGGGACAGGGGGCCTGCAGCAGTACTTC. Translating gives CATSVLGTGGLQQYF. The chain uses TRBV15 and TRBJ2-7, with 12 positions matching TRBD1. CDR3 length: 15 residues. Trimming removed 5 bases from V and 8 bases from J; junction bases left unmatched: 10. Looked up from germline, CDR1 is LNHNV and CDR2 is YYDKDF (reference sequence).

This clonotype occurred many times. This chain connects TRBV7-3 to TRBJ2-6; 7 bases align to TRBD1. The V gene's germline CDR1 is SGHTA and CDR2 FQGTGA. CDR3 length: 16 residues. V shed 5 bases and J 2 bases; nucleotides not matched to a gene: 6. CDR3 DNA: TGTGCCAGCAGCCCCCGGACAGGAACTGGGGCCAACGTCCTGACTTTC. This gives the protein CASSPRTGTGANVLTF.

This clonotype appeared many times. The V and J genes are TRBV29-1 and TRBJ2-1; perhaps TRBD2 as D (7 bases). V was shortened by 8 bases and J by 0 bases, with 17 bases between the two germline ends. CDR1 and CDR2 (germline): SQVTM, ANQGSEA. CDR3 length: 15 residues. The CDR3 loop reads CSSVGGGYSYNEQFF. CDR3 nucleotides: TGCAGCTCAGTAGGGGGGGGCTACTCCTACAATGAGCAGTTCTTC.

This clonotype was counted at least ten times. The rearrangement links TRBV2 to TRBJ1-5; a weak D match, TRBD1 (6 bases). Trimming removed 1 base from V and 3 bases from J, with 13 bases in between. Germline CDR1 and CDR2: SNHLY and FYNNEI. The CDR3 sequence is 16 residues long. CDR3 protein: CASSEVSRTVNQPQHF. CDR3 sequence (DNA): TGTGCCAGCAGTGAAGTTTCCCGGACAGTCAATCAGCCCCAGCATTTT. Together with reference TRBV2 and TRBJ1-5, the CDR3 gives the full variable domain: EPEVTQTPSHQVTQMGQEVILRCVPISNHLYFYWYRQILGQKVEFLVSFYNNEISEKSEIFDDQFSVERPDGSNFTLKIRSTKLEDSAMYFCASSEVSRTVNQPQHFGDGTRLSIL.

This clonotype has a count of ten or more. The rearrangement uses TRBV6-1 and TRBJ2-5; 9 positions match TRBD1. This CDR3 has 15 residues. The germline V gene has CDR1 MNHNS and CDR2 SASEGT. After removal of 5 bases from V and 6 bases from J, the junction contained 10 bases not matched to a gene. The CDR3 loop is CASSSHPDRGQTQYF. CDR3 bases: TGTGCCAGCAGTTCTCATCCGGACAGGGGTCAGACCCAGTACTTC.

This clonotype appeared many times. This chain connects TRBV6-2 or TRBV6-3 to TRBJ2-7, with D maybe TRBD2 (6 bases). The CDR3 contains 12 residues. Germline assignment: CDR1 MNHEY and CDR2 SVGEGT. Trimming removed 7 bases at V and 5 bases at J, with 12 bases between. CDR3 sequence reads: CASKLTGDEQYF. CDR3 nucleotides: TGTGCCAGCAAACTAACGGGGGACGAGCAGTACTTC.

This clonotype was detected many times. The J gene is TRBJ1-1, the V gene TRBV2; D remains unclear. In germline, CDR1 is SNHLY, CDR2 FYNNEI. The CDR3 is made up of 12 amino acids. V lost 0 bases and J lost 7, with 6 bases in between. CDR3 loop: CASSEAGGEAFF. CDR3 coding DNA: TGTGCCAGCAGTGAAGCGGGCGGTGAAGCTTTCTTT. The full variable domain, rest sourced from reference TRBV2 and TRBJ1-1, is EPEVTQTPSHQVTQMGQEVILRCVPISNHLYFYWYRQILGQKVEFLVSFYNNEISEKSEIFDDQFSVERPDGSNFTLKIRSTKLEDSAMYFCASSEAGGEAFFGQGTRLTVV.

The chain has TRBV4-1 and TRBJ2-1, with D unresolved. Between the trimmed V and J ends, which lost 1 base and 5 bases, there was a span of 9 bases. CDR3 length equals 14 residues. The germline V gene encodes CDR1 MGHRA and CDR2 YSYEKL. The CDR3, as DNA: TGCGCCAGCAGCCAAGTCGGCGGCGACAATGAGCAGTTCTTC. As protein: CASSQVGGDNEQFF.

Ten or more counts support this clonotype. V is TRBV7-6 and J is TRBJ1-2; no clear D gene. The CDR3 runs to 15 residues. Germline CDR1 is SGHVS and CDR2 is FNYEAQ. Between the trimmed V and J ends, which lost 4 bases and 6 bases, there was a span of 18 bases. Here the CDR3 reads CASSSTRVGRNGYTF. CDR3 nucleotide sequence: TGTGCCAGCAGCTCCACGCGTGTGGGAAGGAATGGCTACACCTTC.

The sample holds a few counts of this clonotype. This chain joins TRBV20-1 and TRBJ2-5; D may be TRBD1 or TRBD2 (5 bases each). V lost 6 bases, J lost 4 bases, and 15 bases lay in between. The germline CDR1 and CDR2 sequences are DFQATT and SNEGSKA (reference sequence). The CDR3 is 13 residues long. The CDR3 DNA reads as TGCAGTGCCAGTGTGTGGGGACGAGAGACCCAGTACTTC. Its protein product is CSASVWGRETQYF.

To note about this clonotype: This may be a read error: a much more frequent sequence differs by one nucleotide. The chain links TRBV29-1 to TRBJ2-5; TRBD2 agrees at 8 bases. The CDR3 is made up of 14 amino acids. Germline CDR1 is SQVTM and CDR2 is ANQGSEA. The CDR3: CIVGSTSGQETQYF. In DNA form, the CDR3 reads TGCATCGTTGGGTCCACTAGCGGTCAAGAGACCCAGTACTTC.

The gene calls are TRBV11-3 and TRBJ2-1, with no clear D. The CDR3 has 15 residues. Germline CDR1 SGHNT, CDR2 YENEEA. V lost 1 base to trimming and J lost 7 bases, with 14 bases between them. CDR3 in DNA: TGTGCCAGCAGCTTAGGGGCTCAGAGCGAGAATGAGCAGTTCTTC. Its translation is CASSLGAQSENEQFF.

This clonotype was detected many times. The rearrangement links TRBV11-2 to TRBJ2-5; D unresolved. This CDR3 spans 13 amino acids. The germline V gene has CDR1 SGHAT and CDR2 FQNNGV. The ends were cut back, 4 bases at V and 5 bases at J, with 11 bases in the middle. CDR3 in DNA: TGTGCCAGCAGCTCGAGAACTCGGGAGACCCAGTACTTC. This translates into CASSSRTRETQYF.

There are a few counts of this clonotype. V gene TRBV30 combines with J gene TRBJ2-7; no clear D gene. The germline CDR1 and CDR2 sequences are GTSNPN and SVGIG (reference sequence). CDR3 size: 13 residues. V was cut by 8 bases and J by 8 bases, with 22 bases left in between. CDR3 region: CAGRARFVGKQYF. CDR3 sequence (DNA): TGTGCCGGCCGGGCACGGTTCGTTGGCAAGCAGTACTTC. Complete variable domain (other parts from reference TRBV30 and TRBJ2-7): SQTIHQWPATLVQPVGSPLSLECTVEGTSNPNLYWYRQAAGRGLQLLFYSVGIGQISSEVPQNLSASRPQDRQFILSSKKLLLSDSGFYLCAGRARFVGKQYFGPGTRLTVT.

The chain recombines TRBV6-2 or TRBV6-3 with TRBJ2-3; a weak D match, TRBD2 (6 bases). V lost 6 bases, J lost 2 bases, and 15 bases lay in between. The CDR3 contains 15 residues. CDR1 is MNHEY and CDR2 is SVGEGT in the germline V gene. CDR3 protein: CASRYRAGNTDTQYF. The DNA of the CDR3 is TGTGCCAGCAGATATAGAGCGGGTAACACAGATACGCAGTATTTT.

This clonotype was observed a few times. The chain uses TRBV20-1 and TRBJ2-7, with D possibly TRBD1 on 5 matching bases. V was shortened by 3 bases and J by 4 bases, with 13 bases between the two germline ends. Germline V gene sequence: CDR1 DFQATT, CDR2 SNEGSKA (reference sequence). The CDR3 covers 13 residues. The CDR3 loop is CSARPVGEYEQYF. The CDR3 DNA follows: TGCAGTGCTAGGCCGGTAGGGGAATACGAGCAGTACTTC.

The rearrangement joins TRBV7-9 to TRBJ2-1, with a tentative D call TRBD2 (5 bases). The CDR3 is made up of 15 amino acids. Germline V gene lookup returns CDR1 SEHNR and CDR2 FQNEAQ (reference sequence). Trimming removed 5 bases from V and 1 base from J, with 12 bases in between. The chain's CDR3 is CASSQEGGSYNEQFF. CDR3 coding DNA: TGTGCCAGCAGCCAAGAGGGCGGTTCCTACAATGAGCAGTTCTTC.

This clonotype has a count of ten or more. The chain employs TRBV7-3 and TRBJ2-1; 9 bases are a match to TRBD2. V dropped 5 bases and J dropped 3; count of bases not matched to a gene: 11. Germline CDR1 reads SGHTA; CDR2 reads FQGTGA. This CDR3 has 17 amino acids. The DNA of the CDR3 is TGTGCCAGCAGCCCGCTAGCGGGATCCGTTAACTACAATGAGCAGTTCTTC. The encoded protein is CASSPLAGSVNYNEQFF.

This clonotype was found a few times. This rearrangement joins TRBV29-1 to TRBJ2-1; TRBD2 matches 13 bases. The CDR3 covers 17 residues. V shed 5 bases and J 7 bases; nucleotides not matched to a gene: 14. CDR1 is SQVTM and CDR2 is ANQGSEA in the germline V gene. The CDR3 nucleotides read TGCAGCGTTCCTAAAACGCCGGGACTAGCGGGAAGTAATGAGCAGTTCTTC. This gives the protein CSVPKTPGLAGSNEQFF.

The V and J genes are TRBV19 and TRBJ1-1, with TRBD1 as a possible D gene (5 bases). The germline V gene encodes CDR1 LNHDA and CDR2 SQIVND (reference sequence). V was clipped by 3 bases and J by 8 bases, with 7 bases between them. The CDR3 has 11 residues. In DNA form, the CDR3 reads TGTGCCAGTAGTATGGGGCAGGAAGCTTTCTTT. Protein: CASSMGQEAFF.

V and J are TRBV5-1 and TRBJ2-5, with TRBD1 identical over 7 bases. The CDR3 covers 14 residues. Germline CDR1 SGHRS, CDR2 YFSETQ. The V and J ends lost 4 bases and 3 bases, in that order; junction bases with no gene match: 6. The CDR3 protein is CASSPGTEKETQYF. The CDR3 DNA reads TGCGCCAGCAGCCCGGGGACAGAGAAAGAGACCCAGTACTTC.

The chain has TRBV12-3 or TRBV12-4 and TRBJ1-1, with D possibly matching TRBD1 (5 bases). Between the trimmed V and J ends, which lost 3 bases and 6 bases, there was a span of 8 bases. CDR3 length: 12 amino acids. CDR3 DNA sequence: TGTGCCAGCAGTTTCTGGGGGGCTGAAGCTTTCTTT. This sequence encodes CASSFWGAEAFF.

This clonotype was recorded at least ten times. CDR3 residues: CASSPKTSGLLETQYF. As DNA, the CDR3 is TGTGCCAGCAGCCCGAAGACTAGCGGGTTGTTAGAGACCCAGTACTTC. The chain employs TRBV11-2 and TRBJ2-5, with TRBD2 matching 10 bases. V was clipped by 5 bases and J by 4 bases; unmatched bases: 10. CDR3 size: 16 residues. CDR1 SGHAT and CDR2 FQNNGV come from the germline V gene.

This sequence joins TRBV10-3 and TRBJ1-6; 9 positions agree with TRBD1. V was clipped by 7 bases and J by 6 bases; unmatched bases: 7. This CDR3 contains 15 residues. Germline V lookup: CDR1 ENHRY, CDR2 SYGVKD. The CDR3 is CAINPGQGTNSPLHF. CDR3 sequence (DNA): TGTGCCATCAACCCGGGACAGGGTACTAATTCACCCCTCCACTTT.

This clonotype has a handful of counts. This chain links TRBV7-9 with TRBJ2-2; tentative D call: TRBD1 (6 bases). This CDR3 contains 12 residues. Germline V CDR1 and CDR2: SEHNR, FQNEAQ (reference sequence). Trimming shortened V by 7 bases and J by 5 bases, and 8 bases separated the two germline ends. CDR3 region: CASNQGTGELFF. CDR3 coding DNA: TGTGCCAGCAATCAGGGGACCGGGGAGCTGTTTTTT.

There are many counts of this clonotype. The chain links TRBV11-2 to TRBJ2-2; the match to TRBD1 covers 7 bases. Germline V gene lookup returns CDR1 SGHAT and CDR2 FQNNGV. The V and J ends lost 4 bases and 5 bases, in that order; junction bases with no gene match: 7. The CDR3 spans 15 residues. DNA for the CDR3: TGTGCCAGCAGCTCCATCGACAGGGAGACCGGGGAGCTGTTTTTT. This encodes CASSSIDRETGELFF.

This clonotype was recorded at least ten times. The chain joins TRBV3-1 to TRBJ2-5; 11 positions agree with TRBD2. CDR1 is LGHDT, CDR2 YNNKEL, per germline (reference sequence). The V segment lost 6 bases and the J segment 4 bases; nucleotides outside the gene matches: 4. CDR3 length: 14 amino acids. The DNA for the CDR3 is TGTGCCAGCAGAAGACTAGCGGGAAGAGAGACCCAGTACTTC. Amino acids: CASRRLAGRETQYF.